These 11 T cell receptor beta chains share one sample of origin, sequenced in a study of T cell repertoires in cytomegalovirus infection. TCRdb processed the reads anew with MiXCR; each CDR3 protein has one entry. The sample holds about 570,000 distinct CDR3 sequences, around 40% seen once. Their antigen targets remain unknown. The sequenced sample was cultured PBMCs, obtained from culture after CMV antigen stimulation. The receptors come from a human donor in good health (CMV status not recorded). Some clones in this sample may be carry-over from other donors' samples.

This clonotype was picked up many times. The J gene is TRBJ2-1, the V gene TRBV7-6, with TRBD2 matching over 12 bases. The CDR3 sequence is 17 residues long. Germline V lookup: CDR1 SGHVS, CDR2 FNYEAQ. The V segment lost 1 base and the J segment 7 bases; nucleotides outside the gene matches: 8. CDR3 protein: CASSLGVLGLAGNEQFF. The CDR3 region has the DNA TGTGCCAGCAGCTTAGGAGTTTTAGGACTAGCGGGAAATGAGCAGTTCTTC.

The rearrangement uses TRBV6-1 and TRBJ2-5; D possibly corresponds to TRBD2 (6 bases). The CDR3 covers 14 residues. V was cut by 6 bases and J by 3 bases, with 14 bases left in between. Germline CDR1 and CDR2: MNHNS and SASEGT. CDR3 DNA sequence: TGTGCCAGCAGCCAAACTAGCTGGGAAGAGACCCAGTACTTC. Residues: CASSQTSWEETQYF.

This clonotype has ten or more counts. This chain joins TRBV7-2 and TRBJ1-4; no definite D call. Germline CDR1 and CDR2: SGHTA and FQGNSA. The CDR3 has 14 amino acids. With 5 bases removed from V and 6 bases from J, the gap between germline ends came to 13 bases. The CDR3 spells CASSPGGQYEKLFF. The CDR3, as DNA: TGTGCCAGCAGCCCGGGAGGGCAATATGAAAAACTGTTTTTT.

This clonotype was counted at least ten times. The V gene is TRBV7-9, the J gene TRBJ1-1; possible D gene TRBD1, 6 bases. This CDR3 is 16 amino acids long. The germline gives CDR1 SEHNR, CDR2 FQNEAQ (reference sequence). Trimming stripped 3 bases from V and 7 bases from J, with 21 bases between. The chain's CDR3 is CASSFPKGGTESEAFF. The CDR3 DNA is TGTGCCAGCAGCTTCCCGAAGGGGGGGACCGAAAGTGAAGCTTTCTTT.

This chain uses TRBV9 with TRBJ2-1, with 8 bases identical to TRBD2. Losses at the gene ends were 1 base for V and 7 bases for J; bases not matched to a gene: 4. Germline V gives CDR1 SGDLS, CDR2 YYNGEE. This CDR3 is built from 14 residues. This chain's CDR3 is CASSVTSGGNEQFF. CDR3 nucleotide sequence: TGTGCCAGCAGCGTAACCAGCGGGGGTAATGAGCAGTTCTTC.

This sequence joins TRBV11-2 and TRBJ2-1, with TRBD1 matching over 8 bases. The germline gives CDR1 SGHAT, CDR2 FQNNGV. CDR3 length: 16 amino acids. The ends lost 4 bases at V and 4 bases at J; junction bases unmatched: 9. The CDR3 DNA reads as TGTGCCAGCAGCTCCGGGGGACGGGACAGGTACAATGAGCAGTTCTTC. Its protein product is CASSSGGRDRYNEQFF.

This clonotype was seen a handful of times. V is TRBV7-9 and J is TRBJ1-2; 8 nucleotides line up with TRBD1. V was clipped by 5 bases and J by 4 bases; unmatched bases: 9. This CDR3 contains 15 residues. Germline assignment: CDR1 SEHNR and CDR2 FQNEAQ (reference sequence). CDR3: CASSGTGSSSYGYTF. The CDR3 coding sequence is TGTGCCAGCAGCGGGACAGGCTCAAGTAGCTATGGCTACACCTTC.

The chain combines TRBV12-3 or TRBV12-4 with TRBJ1-2; D might be TRBD1 (5 bases). This CDR3 region has 14 residues. V was trimmed by 3 bases and J by 2 bases, leaving 10 bases between them. The DNA for the CDR3 is TGTGCCAGCAGTTTGTGGGGGATAAACTATGGCTACACCTTC. Its translation is CASSLWGINYGYTF.

The V and J genes are TRBV7-2 and TRBJ2-5; TRBD1 matches at 7 bases. Germline V CDR1 and CDR2: SGHTA, FQGNSA. The V segment lost 3 bases and the J segment 2 bases; nucleotides outside the gene matches: 9. The CDR3 runs 16 residues. The CDR3 is CASSFSRRGPQETQYF. The CDR3 nucleotides read TGTGCCAGCAGCTTCTCCCGAAGGGGGCCTCAAGAGACCCAGTACTTC.

The chain uses TRBV28 and TRBJ1-4, with D possibly matching TRBD1 (6 bases). Per germline, CDR1 MDHEN and CDR2 SYDVKM. Trimming removed 6 bases from V and 7 bases from J, with 12 bases in between. The CDR3 is 13 amino acids. The CDR3 DNA sequence: TGTGCCAGCAGGGCGGGGGCTGGTGAAAAACTGTTTTTT. Amino acids: CASRAGAGEKLFF.

Here the CDR3 DNA reads TGCGCCAGCAGCTCAAGCGGGCCGGCGAACACCGGGGAGCTGTTTTTT. This translates into CASSSSGPANTGELFF. The rearrangement uses TRBV5-1 and TRBJ2-2; possible D gene TRBD2, 6 bases. Germline V lookup: CDR1 SGHRS, CDR2 YFSETQ. Trimming took off 3 bases at V and 0 bases at J, with 12 bases between the two ends. The CDR3 is made up of 16 amino acids.